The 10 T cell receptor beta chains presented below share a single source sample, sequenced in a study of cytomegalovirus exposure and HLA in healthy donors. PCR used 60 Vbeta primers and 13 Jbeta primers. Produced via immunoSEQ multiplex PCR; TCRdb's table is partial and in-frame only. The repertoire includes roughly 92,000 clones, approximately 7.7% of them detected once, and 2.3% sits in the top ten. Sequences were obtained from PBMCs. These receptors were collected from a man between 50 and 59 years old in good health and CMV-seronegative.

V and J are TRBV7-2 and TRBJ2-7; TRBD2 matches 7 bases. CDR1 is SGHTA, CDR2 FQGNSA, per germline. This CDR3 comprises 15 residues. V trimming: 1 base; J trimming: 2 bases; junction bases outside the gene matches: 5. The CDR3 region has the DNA TGTGCCAGCAGCTTAGGGACTAGAGTGGCCTACGAGCAGTACTTC. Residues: CASSLGTRVAYEQYF.

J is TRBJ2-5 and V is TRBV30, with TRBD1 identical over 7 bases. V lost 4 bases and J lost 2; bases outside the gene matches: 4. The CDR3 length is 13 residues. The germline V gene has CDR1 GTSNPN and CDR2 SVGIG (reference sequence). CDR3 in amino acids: CAWNRGRQETQYF. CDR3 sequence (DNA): TGTGCCTGGAACAGGGGTAGACAAGAGACCCAGTACTTC.

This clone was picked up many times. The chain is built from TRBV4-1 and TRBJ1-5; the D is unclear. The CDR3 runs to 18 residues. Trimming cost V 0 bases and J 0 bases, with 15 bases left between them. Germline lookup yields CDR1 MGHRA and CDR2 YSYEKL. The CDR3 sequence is CASSQDAWALNSNQPQHF. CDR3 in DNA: TGCGCCAGCAGCCAAGATGCGTGGGCGTTAAATAGCAATCAGCCCCAGCATTTT.

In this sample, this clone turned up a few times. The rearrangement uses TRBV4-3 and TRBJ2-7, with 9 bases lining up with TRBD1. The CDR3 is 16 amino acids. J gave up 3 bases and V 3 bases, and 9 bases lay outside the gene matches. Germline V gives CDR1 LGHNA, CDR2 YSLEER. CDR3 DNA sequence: TGCGCCAGCAGCCAGGAGCCGGGACAGGGCTTCTACGAGCAGTACTTC. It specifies CASSQEPGQGFYEQYF.

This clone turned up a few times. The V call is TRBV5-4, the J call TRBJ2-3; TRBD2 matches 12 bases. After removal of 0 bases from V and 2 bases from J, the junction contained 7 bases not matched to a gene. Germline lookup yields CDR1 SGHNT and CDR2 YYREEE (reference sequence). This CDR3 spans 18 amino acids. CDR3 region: CASSLALAGGPNTDTQYF. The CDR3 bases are TGTGCCAGCAGCTTGGCCCTAGCGGGGGGGCCAAACACAGATACGCAGTATTTT. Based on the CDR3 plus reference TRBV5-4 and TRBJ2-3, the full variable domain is ETGVTQSPTHLIKTRGQQVTLRCSSQSGHNTVSWYQQALGQGPQFIFQYYREEENGRGNFPPRFSGLQFPNYSSELNVNALELDDSALYLCASSLALAGGPNTDTQYFGPGTRLTVL.

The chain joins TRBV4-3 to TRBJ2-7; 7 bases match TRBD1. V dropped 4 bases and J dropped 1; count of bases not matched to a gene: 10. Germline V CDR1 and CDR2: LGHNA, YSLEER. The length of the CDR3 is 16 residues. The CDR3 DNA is TGCGCCAGCAGCCTCAGGACGGGACAGAGTTCCTACGAGCAGTACTTC. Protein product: CASSLRTGQSSYEQYF.

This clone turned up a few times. CDR3: CASSRGGGDTEAFF. For the CDR3, the DNA is TGTGCCAGCAGCCGAGGGGGCGGGGACACTGAAGCTTTCTTT. The chain links TRBV7-3 to TRBJ1-1, with 7 bases aligning to TRBD1. The CDR3 sequence is 14 residues long. Germline V gene lookup returns CDR1 SGHTA and CDR2 FQGTGA. V was clipped by 5 bases and J by 3 bases; unmatched bases: 6.

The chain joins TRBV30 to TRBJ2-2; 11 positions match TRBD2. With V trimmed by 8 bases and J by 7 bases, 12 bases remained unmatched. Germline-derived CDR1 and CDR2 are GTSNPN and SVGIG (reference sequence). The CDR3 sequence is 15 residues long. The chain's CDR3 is CAGTGLAGRDGELFF. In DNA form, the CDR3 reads TGTGCCGGCACCGGACTAGCGGGTAGAGACGGGGAGCTGTTTTTT.

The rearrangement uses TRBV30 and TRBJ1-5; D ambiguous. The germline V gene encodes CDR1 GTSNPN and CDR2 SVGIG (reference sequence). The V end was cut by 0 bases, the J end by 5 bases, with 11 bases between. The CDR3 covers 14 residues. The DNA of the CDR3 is TGTGCCTGGAGTGTCGGGATGAGCCATCAGCCCCAGCATTTT. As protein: CAWSVGMSHQPQHF. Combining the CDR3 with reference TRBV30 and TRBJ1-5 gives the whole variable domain SQTIHQWPATLVQPVGSPLSLECTVEGTSNPNLYWYRQAAGRGLQLLFYSVGIGQISSEVPQNLSASRPQDRQFILSSKKLLLSDSGFYLCAWSVGMSHQPQHFGDGTRLSIL.

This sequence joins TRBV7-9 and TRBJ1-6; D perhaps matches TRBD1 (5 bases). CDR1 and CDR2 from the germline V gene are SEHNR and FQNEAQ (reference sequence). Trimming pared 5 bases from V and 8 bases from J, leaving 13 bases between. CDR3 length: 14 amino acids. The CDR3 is CASSLRDSYSPLHF. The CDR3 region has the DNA TGTGCCAGCAGCCTACGGGACTCCTATTCACCCCTCCACTTT. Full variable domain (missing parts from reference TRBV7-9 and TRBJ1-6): DTGVSQNPRHKITKRGQNVTFRCDPISEHNRLYWYRQTLGQGPEFLTYFQNEAQLEKSRLLSDRFSAERPKGSFSTLEIQRTEQGDSAMYLCASSLRDSYSPLHFGNGTRLTVT.